What follows are 12 T cell receptor beta chains derived from one specimen sequenced in a study of read filtering for tumor transcriptome and immune sequencing (dated by TCRdb to 2018 to 2020). Sequencer: Illumina HiSeq 4000. Starting from around 420 ng RNA, TCR libraries were constructed with the Immunoverse kit using molecular barcoded adaptors that cover the alpha/delta and beta/gamma chains. In-frame beta chains were kept once TCRdb had trimmed the public reads at Q25 with fastp and called clones with MiXCR. Rows are unified per CDR3 protein, each entry keeping the most common DNA and genes. A total of fewer than 75,000 distinct CDR3 sequences appear in this sample, about 20% of them only once. Of the sample, approximately 18% falls within the top ten clones. The specimen was a population of CD138-negative cells sorted from bone marrow. This sample's cell subset or site label indicates: bone marrow mononuclear cells depleted of CD138+ plasma/myeloma cells by negative magnetic selection. The receptors shown here come from a donor at least 40 years old with multiple myeloma.

This clonotype has a handful of counts. The V gene is TRBV3-1, the J gene TRBJ2-2; 7 bases map to TRBD1. The V gene's germline CDR1 is LGHDT and CDR2 YNNKEL (reference sequence). With 4 bases clipped from V and 5 bases from J, the junction kept 4 bases outside the gene matches. This CDR3 has 14 amino acids. CDR3 nucleotides: TGTGCCAGCAGCCCCGGGACAGCGACCGGGGAGCTGTTTTTT. Protein: CASSPGTATGELFF.

Only a few counts were recorded for this clonotype. The chain couples TRBV28 to TRBJ1-5, with TRBD1 identical over 9 bases. J was trimmed by 7 bases and V by 5 bases; bases with no gene match: 9. CDR3 length: 15 amino acids. CDR1 and CDR2 from the germline V gene are MDHEN and SYDVKM. The chain's CDR3 is CASSTIQGARQPQHF. In DNA form, the CDR3 reads TGTGCCAGCAGTACCATACAGGGGGCGAGACAGCCCCAGCATTTT.

This clonotype came up once. The chain couples TRBV10-1 to TRBJ2-1; 9 bases match TRBD2. V dropped 4 bases and J dropped 3; count of bases not matched to a gene: 16. Germline values: CDR1 WNHNN, CDR2 SYGVQD (reference sequence). There are 19 residues in the CDR3. CDR3 nucleotides: TGCGCCAGCAGTGGCGCCGGGCTAGCGGGACCCGGGGTCTACAATGAGCAGTTCTTC. Translating it yields CASSGAGLAGPGVYNEQFF.

This clonotype occurred many times. This chain uses TRBV7-2 with TRBJ1-1; D unclear. The CDR3 has 11 amino acids. V was clipped by 5 bases and J by 10 bases, with 11 bases between them. The germline gives CDR1 SGHTA, CDR2 FQGNSA. The CDR3 sequence: CASSVGVGAFF. The CDR3 region has the DNA TGTGCCAGCAGCGTAGGAGTAGGAGCTTTCTTT.

This clonotype was recorded at least ten times. The J gene is TRBJ1-1, the V gene TRBV20-1, with D perhaps matching TRBD1 (6 bases). In germline, CDR1 is DFQATT, CDR2 SNEGSKA (reference sequence). The germline V and J ends were trimmed by 3 bases and 6 bases, with 17 bases remaining between them. The CDR3 totals 14 residues. CDR3 in amino acids: CSASLWQGTSEAFF. The CDR3 DNA reads TGCAGTGCTAGCCTTTGGCAGGGGACATCTGAAGCTTTCTTT.

This clonotype has at least ten counts. V is TRBV18 and J is TRBJ2-6; 9 bases map to TRBD1. Trimming cost V 3 bases and J 0 bases; bases outside gene matches: 12. The V gene's germline CDR1 is KGHSH and CDR2 LQKENI. The CDR3 has 20 residues. In nucleotides, the CDR3 is TGTGCCAGCTCACCCTGGGACAGGGATCGAGCCCCCTCTGGGGCCAACGTCCTGACTTTC. Translated, it gives CASSPWDRDRAPSGANVLTF.

This clonotype was picked up a small number of times. A read error may be the cause here, since a much bigger clone is one base away. This sequence joins TRBV3-1 and TRBJ2-3, with D hard to call. Germline V lookup: CDR1 LGHDT, CDR2 YNNKEL (reference sequence). This CDR3 has 13 residues. The CDR3 reads CASSQGSTDAQYF. In nucleotides, the CDR3 is TGTGCCAGCAGCCAAGGGAGCACAGATGCGCAGTATTTT.

The table lists this clonotype with many counts. The chain is built from TRBV28 and TRBJ1-6, with 10 bases identical to TRBD1. CDR1 MDHEN and CDR2 SYDVKM come from the germline V gene. With V trimmed by 6 bases and J by 5 bases, 10 bases remained unmatched. The CDR3 is 17 amino acids. DNA of the CDR3: TGTGCCAGCAGCCGCCGGGACAGGGGACTAAATAATTCACCCCTCCACTTT. Translation: CASSRRDRGLNNSPLHF.

A note on this clonotype: A much bigger clone sits one base away, suggesting this may be a read error. The chain is built from TRBV12-3 or TRBV12-4 and TRBJ2-6; tentatively, D is TRBD1 (5 bases). The CDR3 loop spans 15 amino acids. The CDR3 loop reads CASSFSSSGANILTF. DNA of the CDR3: TGTGCCAGCAGTTTCTCGAGCTCTGGGGCCAACATCCTGACTTTC.

This clonotype was seen many times. V gene TRBV20-1 combines with J gene TRBJ1-1; no reliable D call. From germline, CDR1 is DFQATT and CDR2 SNEGSKA (reference sequence). The germline V and J ends were trimmed by 6 bases and 0 bases, with 11 bases remaining between them. The CDR3 consists of 13 residues. The CDR3 protein is CSAGDHMNTEAFF. CDR3 DNA sequence: TGCAGTGCGGGAGATCACATGAACACTGAAGCTTTCTTT.

This clonotype was seen repeatedly, ten times or more. This chain joins TRBV27 and TRBJ2-3; D gene unclear. Germline V CDR1 and CDR2: MNHEY, SMNVEV (reference sequence). CDR3 size: 14 residues. Trimming took 3 bases from V and 4 from J, leaving 11 bases between them. In DNA form, the CDR3 reads TGTGCCAGCAGTTTGGAAGGGATCGCAGATACGCAGTATTTT. This sequence encodes CASSLEGIADTQYF.

This clonotype has at least ten counts. This chain connects TRBV18 to TRBJ2-7; D remains unclear. Germline loops: CDR1 KGHSH, CDR2 LQKENI. The CDR3 contains 14 residues. V was shortened by 3 bases and J by 1 base, with 10 bases between the two germline ends. CDR3 residues: CASSPPGQSYEQYF. The CDR3 DNA sequence: TGTGCCAGCTCACCGCCGGGCCAGTCCTACGAGCAGTACTTC.